This T cell receptor beta chain was obtained from a study of shared clonotypes between healthy human individuals. Study-wide findings and caveats: In general, naive subsets displayed greater estimated richness than memory subsets did. Non-shared clonotypes had lower generation probabilities than those shared by all four donors.

CD45RO negativity and positive selection for CCR7 defined naive CD8 cells, a population that excluded terminally differentiated effector memory CD45RA+ cells. Adults of Caucasian background living in Nashville, Tennessee made up all donors. With regard to this clone: Its antigen is unknown.

V lost 4 bases to trimming and J lost 0 bases, with 16 bases between them. CDR3 length: 17 amino acids. From germline, CDR1 is SQVTM and CDR2 ANQGSEA. Authors' methods: ImmunoSEQ sequences covered only the junction and lacked quality scores; filtering therefore differed. This table comes from immunoSEQ multiplex PCR, and its TCRdb copy is limited to in-frame clones, with some not included. For V, J and clone size, that table is used; D and trimming come from the DNA. The table lists over 2,000,000 clones, just over 90% of them singletons. Sequenced material: naive CD8+ T cells from PBMCs. This clonotype was obtained from a man younger than 35 in good health. Some clones in this sample may be carry-over from other donors' samples. The chain combines TRBV29-1 with TRBJ2-6; D is undetermined. CDR3 DNA sequence: TGCAGCGTTGGGGGTCCGGAACGGAACTCTGGGGCCAACGTCCTGACTTTC. Amino acid sequence: CSVGGPERNSGANVLTF.